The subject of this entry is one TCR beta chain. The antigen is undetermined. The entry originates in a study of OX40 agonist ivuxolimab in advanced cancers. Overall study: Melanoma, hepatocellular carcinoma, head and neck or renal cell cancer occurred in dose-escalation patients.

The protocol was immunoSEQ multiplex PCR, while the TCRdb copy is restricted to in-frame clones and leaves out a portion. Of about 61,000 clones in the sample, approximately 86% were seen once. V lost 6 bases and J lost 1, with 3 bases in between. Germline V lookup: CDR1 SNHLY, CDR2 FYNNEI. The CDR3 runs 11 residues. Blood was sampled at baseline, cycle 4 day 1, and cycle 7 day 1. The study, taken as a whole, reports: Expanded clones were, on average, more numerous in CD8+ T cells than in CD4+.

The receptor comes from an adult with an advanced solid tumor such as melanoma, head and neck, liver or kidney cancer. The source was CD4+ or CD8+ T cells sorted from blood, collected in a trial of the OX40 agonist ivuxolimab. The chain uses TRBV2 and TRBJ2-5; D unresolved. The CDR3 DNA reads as TGTGCCAGCAGGGTCCAAGAGACCCAGTACTTC. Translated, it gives CASRVQETQYF.